Following are 4 T cell receptor beta chains from one sample sequenced in a study of regulatory T cells in long-lasting Graves disease. Time point defined: persistent/refractory GD, antithyroid drugs over 5 years with positive TRAb. Extracted RNA from PBMCs served as the source of the TCR library. CDR3-region Arm-PCR and iRepertoire HTBI primers produced the TCR beta libraries. Each CDR3 protein is one row after TCRdb ran MiXCR on the multiplex PCR reads. The sample lists 400,000 to 500,000 distinct CDR3 sequences, 21% seen once, with 14% in the top ten. The source material was peripheral blood mononuclear cells (PBMCs), sampled when the disease was refractory, from a patient treated with antithyroid drugs. These receptors were collected from a female donor with Graves disease.

This clonotype was seen only once. This sequence joins TRBV7-9 and TRBJ1-1; perhaps TRBD1 as D (5 bases). This CDR3 region has 14 residues. Per the germline V gene, CDR1 is SEHNR and CDR2 is FQNEAQ (reference sequence). V shed 1 base and J shed 7 bases, with 13 bases lying between them. The CDR3 loop reads CASSLEGTGGEAFF. In nucleotides, the CDR3 is TGTGCCAGCAGCTTAGAGGGGACGGGTGGTGAAGCTTTCTTT.

This chain uses TRBV28 with TRBJ2-1; D call uncertain. Trimming stripped 2 bases from V and 4 bases from J, with 12 bases between. CDR1 is MDHEN and CDR2 is SYDVKM in the germline V gene. The CDR3 spans 15 residues. The CDR3 region has the DNA TGTGCCAGCAGTTTAAGTGTGAAGGTTTACAATGAGCAGTTCTTC. It translates to CASSLSVKVYNEQFF.

This clonotype was seen a few times. The V and J genes are TRBV7-2 and TRBJ2-4; D is unclear. This CDR3 spans 16 amino acids. V was pared by 5 bases and J by 1 base, with 15 bases between. CDR1 is SGHTA, CDR2 FQGNSA, per germline. CDR3 nucleotide sequence: TGTGCCAGCAGCCCCAATCCCCTAGGGGCCAAAAACATTCAGTACTTC. This encodes CASSPNPLGAKNIQYF.

V and J are TRBV11-3 and TRBJ2-2; 10 bases fit TRBD1. The CDR3 covers 15 residues. Per germline, CDR1 SGHNT and CDR2 YENEEA. The J segment lost 5 bases and the V segment lost 5 bases, leaving 5 bases of the junction unmatched. The CDR3 sequence is CASSPGTGVTGELFF. The CDR3 region has the DNA TGTGCCAGCAGCCCTGGGACAGGGGTTACCGGGGAGCTGTTTTTT.